The TCR beta chain described here comes from a study of blood T cell repertoires in COVID-19. Study summary: T cells, B-cell-depleted T cells, or PBMCs provided the cDNA or gDNA that served as material.

V was cut by 0 bases and J by 5 bases, with 8 bases left in between. CDR1 and CDR2 from the germline V gene are SGHKS and YYEKEE (reference sequence). The CDR3 has 13 amino acids. In the original analysis: Reference gene primers were amplified, and this amplification served to estimate nucleated cell counts. Using immunoSEQ multiplex PCR, the repertoire was profiled, and TCRdb retains in-frame clones only, with some absent. V and J calls and clone size come straight from that table; D and trimming were deduced from the DNA. Among 130,000 or so clones, around 83% were seen once, and the ten largest hold 3% to 3.5%.

The genes are TRBV5-5 and TRBJ1-2; D gene unclear. Material for sequencing was peripheral blood. This receptor was taken from an elderly woman with acute or convalescent COVID-19. This chain's CDR3 is CASSLDQTYGYTF. Here the CDR3 DNA reads TGTGCCAGCAGCTTGGATCAGACATATGGCTACACCTTC.